Below, 10 T cell receptor beta chains from the same sample are listed, as sequenced in a study of OX40 agonist ivuxolimab in advanced cancers. The table came from immunoSEQ multiplex PCR; TCRdb's copy has only in-frame clones and leaves some out. The sample contains 55,000 to 90,000 clones, roughly 80% of which appear only once. This material consisted of CD4+ or CD8+ T cells sorted from blood, taken in a trial of the OX40 agonist ivuxolimab. These receptors came from an adult with an advanced solid tumor such as melanoma, head and neck, liver or kidney cancer.

The chain has TRBV7-9 and TRBJ1-2; perhaps TRBD1 as D (6 bases). V dropped 5 bases and J dropped 6 bases, with 25 bases sitting between them. The germline CDR1 and CDR2 sequences are SEHNR and FQNEAQ (reference sequence). CDR3 length: 17 residues. The CDR3 DNA sequence: TGTGCCAGCAGCCAAACCATGATCAGAACAGGGTTGGATGGCTACACCTTC. Protein product: CASSQTMIRTGLDGYTF.

The gene calls are TRBV5-1 and TRBJ2-7; D might be TRBD2 (6 bases). The V gene's germline CDR1 is SGHRS and CDR2 YFSETQ. Trimming pared 0 bases from V and 5 bases from J, leaving 12 bases between. The CDR3 has 14 amino acids. CDR3 amino acids: CASSLAAGNNEQYF. Here the CDR3 DNA reads TGCGCCAGCAGCTTGGCCGCGGGAAACAACGAGCAGTACTTC.

This clone showed up just once. The genes are TRBV5-1 and TRBJ2-3, with 7 bases matching TRBD1. Losses at the gene ends were 2 bases for V and 3 bases for J; bases not matched to a gene: 6. The CDR3 has 15 residues. Germline lookup yields CDR1 SGHRS and CDR2 YFSETQ. CDR3 nucleotides: TGCGCCAGCAGCTTAGAGCACAGGGGAACAGATACGCAGTATTTT. Its protein product is CASSLEHRGTDTQYF.

This clone was found once. J is TRBJ2-2 and V is TRBV5-1; 9 bases are a match to TRBD1. The germline V gene has CDR1 SGHRS and CDR2 YFSETQ. V was clipped by 0 bases and J by 4 bases; unmatched bases: 13. This CDR3 comprises 19 residues. CDR3 sequence: CASSLALTGGSLGTGELFF. CDR3 sequence (DNA): TGCGCCAGCAGCTTGGCCTTAACAGGGGGCTCTTTGGGCACCGGGGAGCTGTTTTTT.

J is TRBJ2-5 and V is TRBV28, with D tentatively TRBD2 (6 bases). In germline, CDR1 is MDHEN, CDR2 SYDVKM. Trimming removed 3 bases at V and 11 bases at J, with 16 bases between. The CDR3 contains 13 residues. This chain's CDR3 is CASSFMGLGSQYF. CDR3 sequence (DNA): TGTGCCAGCAGTTTTATGGGACTCGGCTCGCAGTACTTC.

The genes are TRBV7-2 and TRBJ2-5, with D unresolved. The CDR3 has 15 amino acids. V was shortened by 5 bases and J by 1 base, with 14 bases between the two germline ends. Germline-derived CDR1 and CDR2 are SGHTA and FQGNSA. CDR3 in DNA: TGTGCCAGCAGCGGAGCTGGCCGTTCCCAAGAGACCCAGTACTTC. It translates to CASSGAGRSQETQYF.

V gene TRBV7-9 combines with J gene TRBJ2-3; no definite D call. This CDR3 region has 13 residues. V lost 6 bases and J 6 bases, leaving 13 bases between the germline ends. CDR1 and CDR2 from the germline V gene are SEHNR and FQNEAQ (reference sequence). In nucleotides, the CDR3 is TGTGCCAGCAGTCCTACCTCCGTGGATACGCAGTATTTT. Amino acids: CASSPTSVDTQYF.

This sequence joins TRBV5-1 and TRBJ1-6; the D is unclear. Trimming took off 6 bases at V and 0 bases at J, with 13 bases between the two ends. The germline V gene encodes CDR1 SGHRS and CDR2 YFSETQ. The CDR3 is made up of 16 amino acids. CDR3 sequence reads: CASTPSVSSYNSPLHF. In DNA form, the CDR3 reads TGCGCCAGCACCCCATCCGTAAGCTCCTATAATTCACCCCTCCACTTT.

The CDR3 reads CASSRDGMSSYEQYF. For the CDR3, the DNA is TGCGCCAGCTCCCGGGACGGAATGAGCTCCTACGAGCAGTACTTC. The chain employs TRBV5-1 and TRBJ2-7; D is perhaps TRBD1 or TRBD2 (5 bases each). Trimming left V 7 bases short and J 0 bases short, with 17 bases between. This CDR3 has 15 residues. The germline V gene encodes CDR1 SGHRS and CDR2 YFSETQ.

The chain has TRBV4-2 and TRBJ1-2; D unclear. This CDR3 spans 15 amino acids. V was trimmed by 0 bases and J by 3 bases, leaving 11 bases between them. Germline lookup yields CDR1 LGHNA and CDR2 YNFKEQ. The CDR3: CASSQDMGEDYGYTF. The CDR3 DNA is TGTGCCAGCAGCCAAGATATGGGAGAGGACTATGGCTACACCTTC.